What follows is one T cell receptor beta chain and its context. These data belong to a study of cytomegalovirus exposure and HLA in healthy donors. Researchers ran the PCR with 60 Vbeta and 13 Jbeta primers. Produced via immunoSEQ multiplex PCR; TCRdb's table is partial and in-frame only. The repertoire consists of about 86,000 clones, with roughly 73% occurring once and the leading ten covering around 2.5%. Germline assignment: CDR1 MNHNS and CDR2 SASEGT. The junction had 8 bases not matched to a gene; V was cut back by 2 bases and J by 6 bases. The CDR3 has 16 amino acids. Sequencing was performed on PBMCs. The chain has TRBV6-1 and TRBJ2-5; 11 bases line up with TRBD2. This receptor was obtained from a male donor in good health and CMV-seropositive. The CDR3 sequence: CASSEIMSSGRKTQYF. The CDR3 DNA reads TGTGCCAGCAGTGAAATTATGTCTAGCGGGAGGAAGACCCAGTACTTC.